This entry lists 18 T cell receptor beta chains sequenced from one sample in a study of T-cell memory formation after mild COVID-19. MiXCR was run by TCRdb on the 5' RACE reads, yielding one entry per CDR3 protein. The sample includes almost 350,000 distinct CDR3 sequences, 20% to 25% of them seen just once. Sequencing used PBMCs or a T cell subset sorted from them (not recorded which). These receptors came from a man younger than 30 who had mild COVID-19 (a few samples of this study predate the infection). Cell type and time point are not known.

This clonotype was counted ten times or more. The gene calls are TRBV20-1 and TRBJ1-1; a weak D match, TRBD1 (5 bases). V lost 2 bases and J lost 4, with 14 bases in between. This CDR3 is 14 amino acids long. Germline values: CDR1 DFQATT, CDR2 SNEGSKA (reference sequence). CDR3 protein: CSARRRGPSTEAFF. The CDR3 DNA follows: TGCAGTGCTAGACGGCGGGGCCCGAGCACTGAAGCTTTCTTT.

This clonotype was observed a handful of times. The chain combines TRBV3-1 with TRBJ1-1; D ambiguous. Germline V gene data show CDR1 as LGHDT and CDR2 as YNNKEL (reference sequence). Trimming stripped 1 base from V and 1 base from J, with 4 bases between. The CDR3 totals 13 residues. The CDR3 reads CASSQAPNTEAFF. CDR3 sequence (DNA): TGTGCCAGCAGCCAAGCCCCGAACACTGAAGCTTTCTTT. Using reference TRBV3-1 and TRBJ1-1 for the parts outside the CDR3, the full variable domain is DTAVSQTPKYLVTQMGNDKSIKCEQNLGHDTMYWYKQDSKKFLKIMFSYNNKELIINETVPNRFSPKSPDKAHLNLHINSLELGDSAVYFCASSQAPNTEAFFGQGTRLTVV.

The chain carries TRBV5-5 and TRBJ1-5; unclear D gene. The CDR3 length is 14 residues. Deletions cut 4 bases from V and 6 bases from J, with 14 bases between. The V gene's germline CDR1 is SGHKS and CDR2 YYEKEE (reference sequence). The CDR3 is CASSPEVHGQPQHF. The CDR3 DNA sequence: TGTGCCAGCAGCCCGGAAGTTCACGGTCAGCCCCAGCATTTT. Full variable domain (rest looked up from reference TRBV5-5 and TRBJ1-5): DAGVTQSPTHLIKTRGQQVTLRCSPISGHKSVSWYQQVLGQGPQFIFQYYEKEERGRGNFPDRFSARQFPNYSSELNVNALLLGDSALYLCASSPEVHGQPQHFGDGTRLSIL.

This clonotype occurred a few times. This chain connects TRBV6-5 to TRBJ2-6; 7 bases are a match to TRBD1. Germline V lookup: CDR1 MNHEY, CDR2 SVGAGI. The V segment lost 9 bases and the J segment 2 bases; nucleotides outside the gene matches: 10. This CDR3 region has 16 residues. The CDR3 nucleotides are TGTGCCAGTTCAGGGGGTTTGGGGACTGGGGCCAACGTCCTGACTTTC. Translation: CASSGGLGTGANVLTF.

The V and J genes are TRBV5-1 and TRBJ1-1; D is uncertain. CDR1 and CDR2 (germline): SGHRS, YFSETQ. CDR3 length: 14 amino acids. Trimming cost V 4 bases and J 1 base, with 11 bases left between them. The DNA of the CDR3 is TGCGCCAGCAGCATACGGTACCAGAACACTGAAGCTTTCTTT. Protein product: CASSIRYQNTEAFF.

This chain links TRBV18 with TRBJ1-4, with a weak D call TRBD1 (5 bases). V lost 6 bases and J 6 bases, leaving 23 bases between the germline ends. CDR3 length equals 17 residues. Germline V gene lookup returns CDR1 KGHSH and CDR2 LQKENI. Here the CDR3 DNA reads TGTGCCAGCTCCGTGGTACCCAGGGCGACCCTGGATGAAAAACTGTTTTTT. This encodes CASSVVPRATLDEKLFF.

This rearrangement joins TRBV24-1 to TRBJ2-7; 7 bases map to TRBD1. The CDR3 loop spans 16 amino acids. From germline, CDR1 is KGHDR and CDR2 SFDVKD. V trimming: 4 bases; J trimming: 0 bases; junction bases outside the gene matches: 8. CDR3 sequence reads: CATSEDRFFFSYEQYF. The CDR3, as DNA: TGTGCCACCAGTGAGGACAGGTTCTTTTTCTCCTACGAGCAGTACTTC.

This clonotype was found a few times. Compared with germline, one end of the junction differs, possibly owing to a read error. V and J are TRBV7-7 and TRBJ2-5, with TRBD2 identical over 10 bases. The CDR3 runs to 15 residues. Per the germline V gene, CDR1 is SSHAT and CDR2 is FNYEAQ (reference sequence). CDR3 region: CASSLELAGLETQYF. Written as DNA, the CDR3 is TGTGCTAGCAGCTTAGAACTAGCGGGGCTAGAGACCCAGTACTTC.

This clonotype was counted many times. The gene calls are TRBV18 and TRBJ1-5; TRBD1 matches at 9 bases. The CDR3 totals 14 residues. With 8 bases clipped from V and 4 bases from J, the junction kept 6 bases outside the gene matches. Germline V gene lookup returns CDR1 KGHSH and CDR2 LQKENI. The CDR3 DNA reads TGTGCCAGCGCTCGGACAGGGGTGAATCAGCCCCAGCATTTT. Its protein is CASARTGVNQPQHF. Variable domain in full (rest from reference TRBV18 and TRBJ1-5): NAGVMQNPRHLVRRRGQEARLRCSPMKGHSHVYWYRQLPEEGLKFMVYLQKENIIDESGMPKERFSAEFPKEGPSILRIQQVVRGDSAAYFCASARTGVNQPQHFGDGTRLSIL.

The rearrangement joins TRBV5-6 to TRBJ2-1; maybe TRBD2 (6 bases). The CDR3 sequence is 14 residues long. Germline V gene lookup returns CDR1 SGHDT and CDR2 YYEEEE. Trimming stripped 0 bases from V and 7 bases from J, with 11 bases between. CDR3 sequence reads: CASSLGLGANEQFF. The CDR3 coding sequence is TGTGCCAGCAGCTTGGGACTAGGTGCAAATGAGCAGTTCTTC.

This CDR3 reads CASSPGTVKGETQYF. CDR3 nucleotide sequence: TGTGCCAGCAGTCCCGGGACAGTTAAAGGAGAGACCCAGTACTTC. The chain carries TRBV27 and TRBJ2-5; 7 bases map to TRBD1. Germline V CDR1 and CDR2: MNHEY, SMNVEV (reference sequence). This CDR3 is built from 15 residues. V dropped 5 bases and J dropped 4; count of bases not matched to a gene: 10.

CDR3 region: CASSYGQGAYNEQFF. Here the CDR3 DNA reads TGCGCCAGCAGCTACGGACAGGGGGCCTACAATGAGCAGTTCTTC. The J gene is TRBJ2-1, the V gene TRBV5-1, with 10 bases identical to TRBD1. The CDR3 loop spans 15 amino acids. V trimming: 3 bases; J trimming: 2 bases; junction bases outside the gene matches: 2. Per germline, CDR1 SGHRS and CDR2 YFSETQ.

The rearrangement uses TRBV15 and TRBJ1-6; D is ambiguous. Per the germline V gene, CDR1 is LNHNV and CDR2 is YYDKDF (reference sequence). There are 16 residues in the CDR3. V gave up 5 bases and J gave up 7 bases, with 18 bases separating them. The DNA for the CDR3 is TGTGCCACCAGCCGCCCGTCGGCGGGAAAGAATTCACCCCTCCACTTT. It specifies CATSRPSAGKNSPLHF. Full variable domain (remainder filled in from reference TRBV15 and TRBJ1-6): DAMVIQNPRYQVTQFGKPVTLSCSQTLNHNVMYWYQQKSSQAPKLLFHYYDKDFNNEADTPDNFQSRRPNTSFCFLDIRSPGLGDTAMYLCATSRPSAGKNSPLHFGNGTRLTVT.

The chain uses TRBV5-1 and TRBJ1-6; 9 positions agree with TRBD1. The CDR3 has 15 residues. CDR1 SGHRS and CDR2 YFSETQ come from the germline V gene. With 4 bases clipped from V and 9 bases from J, the junction kept 8 bases outside the gene matches. The CDR3 sequence: CASSPSGQGRSPLHF. The CDR3 bases are TGCGCCAGCAGCCCGTCGGGACAGGGACGTTCACCCCTCCACTTT.

This chain uses TRBV11-2 with TRBJ2-2; D not certain. The CDR3 runs to 16 residues. Trimming removed 3 bases at V and 4 bases at J, with 15 bases between. From germline, CDR1 is SGHAT and CDR2 FQNNGV. CDR3 in amino acids: CASSFEARRTTGELFF. The CDR3 DNA follows: TGTGCCAGCAGCTTTGAAGCCCGACGGACCACCGGGGAGCTGTTTTTT.

The rearrangement joins TRBV28 to TRBJ2-2; TRBD1 or TRBD2 may be the D gene (5 bases each). The germline gives CDR1 MDHEN, CDR2 SYDVKM. The CDR3 covers 12 residues. The ends were cut back, 5 bases at V and 12 bases at J, with 13 bases in the middle. CDR3 DNA sequence: TGTGCCAGCAGTCCCCGGGGACCTCAGCTGTTTTTT. It codes for CASSPRGPQLFF.

The V call is TRBV6-1, the J call TRBJ1-1; 7 nucleotides match TRBD1. The CDR3 extends over 13 amino acids. Unmatched junction bases numbered 6, after V lost 5 bases and J lost 6 bases. Germline V gene data show CDR1 as MNHNS and CDR2 as SASEGT. CDR3 region: CASSRWDRAEAFF. CDR3 in DNA: TGTGCCAGCAGTCGATGGGACAGAGCTGAAGCTTTCTTT.

V gene TRBV6-2 or TRBV6-3 combines with J gene TRBJ2-5, with D possibly matching TRBD2 (7 bases). Germline V gene sequence: CDR1 MNHEY, CDR2 SVGEGT. V lost 4 bases and J 5 bases, leaving 20 bases between the germline ends. The CDR3 covers 16 residues. In DNA form, the CDR3 reads TGTGCCAGCAGTTTCCCCTCGGGGGGCCGCAAGGAGACCCAGTACTTC. Translation gives CASSFPSGGRKETQYF.